This TCR beta chain came from a study of blood T cell repertoires in COVID-19. Study at large: Spain, Italy and the United States supplied samples that represented acute and convalescent COVID-19.

V was clipped by 5 bases and J by 13 bases; unmatched bases: 7. The CDR3 consists of 12 residues. As originally analysed: Using reference gene primer amplification, nucleated cell counts were estimated. The table came from immunoSEQ multiplex PCR; TCRdb's copy has only in-frame clones and leaves some out. V, J and clone size are those of that table, while D and trimming were read from the DNA. The sample records 140,000 or so clones, 84% being singletons. This TCR derives from a man aged 55 to 70 with active or convalescent COVID-19. J is TRBJ1-4 and V is TRBV12-3 or TRBV12-4; TRBD1 aligns across 7 bases. Specimen: peripheral blood. CDR3 sequence reads: CASSPRTGRLFF. CDR3 in DNA: TGTGCCAGCAGTCCGAGGACAGGCCGACTGTTTTTT.